This TCR beta chain emerged from a study of T cells in Graves' hyperthyroidism and ophthalmopathy. RNA transcripts yielded amplified TCR beta CDR3 regions. HTBI primers drove first-round RT-PCR of the TCR CDR3. MiXCR, run by TCRdb on the multiplex PCR reads, gives a single entry per CDR3 protein. Among 550,000 to 600,000 distinct CDR3 sequences listed, about 43% were seen once. CDR1 and CDR2 (germline): SNHLY, FYNNEI. V lost 1 base, J lost 4 bases, and 4 bases stayed unmatched. This CDR3 is built from 15 residues. Clinicians diagnosed patients from clinical symptoms, serum thyroxine and TRAb, thyroid ultrasound and orbital computed tomography. Whole-study findings and limits: Ophthalmopathy stood apart from stable hyperthyroidism in a 13 V-J model. Most thyroid clonotypes expanded above 0.001 were also detected in blood.

For this clonotype: Its antigen is still unknown.

The sequenced sample consisted of peripheral blood or thyroid tissue (not recorded which). The TCR originated in an adult woman with Graves' disease, either hyperthyroidism or ophthalmopathy (not recorded which). The J gene is TRBJ2-1, the V gene TRBV2; TRBD2 matches at 7 bases. CDR3: CASSEGLAAYNEQFF. As DNA, the CDR3 is TGTGCCAGCAGTGAAGGTCTAGCGGCGTACAATGAGCAGTTCTTC.